Listed below are T cell receptor beta chains from one sample, sequenced in a study of response to subunit inactivated influenza vaccine. TCRdb independently ran MiXCR on the RT-PCR reads; one entry per CDR3 protein. The table lists hundreds of thousands of distinct CDR3 sequences, around 25% of them singletons. The starting material was CD4+ T cells sorted from PBMCs, obtained 4 to 6 days after vaccination. These receptors came from a man in his forties or fifties who received an inactivated influenza vaccine. Each CDR3 is given with its conserved first and last residue. A D gene is named only where the DNA matches it firmly. Rows may omit the clone size; those that give it use once, few, many or a size class.

CDR3 length	D gene	V gene	J gene	clone size	CDR3 DNA	CDR3 protein
17	TRBD2	TRBV6-2/TRBV6-3	TRBJ2-1	once	TGTGCCAGCAGTCACCCGTTCTTGGGCGGGAGTTCCAATGAGCAGTTCTTC	CASSHPFLGGSSNEQFF
14	-	TRBV14	TRBJ2-5	many	TGTGCCAGCAGCCAAGGGGCCCGTAGTGAGACCCAGTACTTC	CASSQGARSETQYF
14	TRBD1	TRBV10-3	TRBJ2-7	-	TGTGCCATCAGTGAATTACAGGGGAACTACGAGCAGTACTTC	CAISELQGNYEQYF
19	-	TRBV11-1	TRBJ2-2	many	TGTGCCAGCAGCTTAGAGGGGCAGGTCCTAGGACTTCGCACCGGGGAGCTGTTTTTT	CASSLEGQVLGLRTGELFF
13	-	TRBV20-1	TRBJ1-2	many	TGCAGTGCTAGAGATCAAGGCAGCTATGGCTACACCTTC	CSARDQGSYGYTF
14	-	TRBV3-1	TRBJ1-1	few	TGTGCCAGCAGCCAGGGGACCGCTCCGGGGGAAGCTTTCTTT	CASSQGTAPGEAFF
13	-	TRBV20-1	TRBJ2-7	-	TGCAGTGCTAGTTATCCCCCGTCCTACGAGCAGTACTTC	CSASYPPSYEQYF
17	TRBD2	TRBV12-3/TRBV12-4	TRBJ2-7	-	TGTGCCAGCAGTTTCGTACGTTGGACTAGCGGGGCCTACGAGCAGTACTTC	CASSFVRWTSGAYEQYF
14	-	TRBV4-2	TRBJ2-7	-	TGTGCCAGCAGCCAAGATCAACCAGTCTACGAGCAGTACTTC	CASSQDQPVYEQYF
11	-	TRBV12-3/TRBV12-4	TRBJ2-7	few	TGTGCCAGCAGTTACGCGAACGAGCAGTACTTC	CASSYANEQYF
16	-	TRBV21-1	TRBJ2-1	-	TGTGCCAGCAGCAAAGCTGGTCGAAGCTCGGGCAATGAGCAGTTCTTC	CASSKAGRSSGNEQFF
13	-	TRBV11-2	TRBJ2-2	few	TGTGCCAGCAGCTGGGTCAACACCGGGGAGCTGTTTTTT	CASSWVNTGELFF
17	-	TRBV10-3	TRBJ2-7	-	TGTGCCATCAGTGAGTCGATGGGACGAAGTACGAGTGGCGAGCAGTACTTC	CAISESMGRSTSGEQYF
14	-	TRBV12-3/TRBV12-4	TRBJ1-3	-	TGTGCCAGCAGTTTACGCAGGGACAGAAACACCATATATTTT	CASSLRRDRNTIYF
14	-	TRBV12-3/TRBV12-4	TRBJ1-5	few	TGTGCCAGCAGTTTCGGGGTAGCTGTTCAGCCCCAGCATTTT	CASSFGVAVQPQHF
13	-	TRBV5-1	TRBJ2-3	many	TGCGCCAGCAGCTTGGGGACAACAGATACGCAGTATTTT	CASSLGTTDTQYF
19	TRBD2	TRBV6-5	TRBJ2-3	-	TGTGCCAGCAGTTACTCGTCTAGCGGGAGGGTGGATAGCACAGATACGCAGTATTTT	CASSYSSSGRVDSTDTQYF
13	-	TRBV24-1	TRBJ2-5	many	TGTGCCACCAGTGAATTCTGGGAAGAGACCCAGTACTTC	CATSEFWEETQYF
14	-	TRBV14	TRBJ2-7	-	TGTGCCAGCAGCCTTCTGGGACTCGACTACGAGCAGTACTTC	CASSLLGLDYEQYF
14	TRBD2	TRBV15	TRBJ2-5	few	TGTGCCACCAGCAGAGGGGACTATCAAGAGACCCAGTACTTC	CATSRGDYQETQYF
11	-	TRBV25-1	TRBJ2-7	-	TGTGCCAGCAGTGAGATCGACGAGCAGTACTTC	CASSEIDEQYF
15	TRBD1	TRBV3-1	TRBJ2-7	-	TGTGCCAGCAGCCAAGGGGGGACAGGGACCCACGAGCAGTACTTC	CASSQGGTGTHEQYF
15	-	TRBV20-1	TRBJ2-5	few	TGCAGTGCTAGAGAGACAGCCTGGTACCAAGAGACCCAGTACTTC	CSARETAWYQETQYF
15	-	TRBV7-2	TRBJ2-5	-	TGTGCCAGCAGCTTAGGAAGAGGCTCCCAAGAGACCCAGTACTTC	CASSLGRGSQETQYF
15	TRBD1	TRBV28	TRBJ1-1	few	TGTGCCAGCAGTTTGGAACAGGGGGCAAGAACTGAAGCTTTCTTT	CASSLEQGARTEAFF
16	TRBD2	TRBV5-1	TRBJ2-1	-	TGCGCCAGCAGTTCACGACTAGCGGACACCTACAATGAGCAGTTCTTC	CASSSRLADTYNEQFF
16	TRBD2	TRBV6-1	TRBJ2-3	-	TGTGCCAGCAGTGAATTGGGGGGACTAAGCACAGATACGCAGTATTTT	CASSELGGLSTDTQYF
15	-	TRBV4-3	TRBJ1-2	few	TGCGCCAGCAGCCAATGGGGGGGCCCGGACTATGGCTACACCTTC	CASSQWGGPDYGYTF
11	-	TRBV5-1	TRBJ2-1	-	TGCGCCAGCAGTGTTGCCGATGAGCAGTTCTTC	CASSVADEQFF
16	TRBD2	TRBV7-2	TRBJ2-3	-	TGTGCCAGCAGCTTAGTGGATAGCGGGGGCACAGATACGCAGTATTTT	CASSLVDSGGTDTQYF
15	TRBD2	TRBV7-3	TRBJ2-1	-	TGTGCCAGCAGCCCGACACTAGCGGATCACAATGAGCAGTTCTTC	CASSPTLADHNEQFF